What follows are 20 T cell receptor beta chains derived from one specimen sequenced in a study of blood T cell repertoires in COVID-19. The method was immunoSEQ multiplex PCR; TCRdb's version includes in-frame clones alone and lacks a portion of them. The table includes around 130,000 clones, 84% detected once. Specimen: peripheral blood. The receptors stem from a woman in her sixties with acute or convalescent COVID-19.

This clone is a singleton in its sample. The CDR3 region has the DNA TGTGCCTGGAGAAACAGCGGGGGGCCCCAAGAGACCCAGTACTTC. Translated: CAWRNSGGPQETQYF. V is TRBV30 and J is TRBJ2-5, with TRBD2 matching 9 bases. Losses at the gene ends were 3 bases for V and 1 base for J; bases not matched to a gene: 6. Germline V gene sequence: CDR1 GTSNPN, CDR2 SVGIG (reference sequence). The CDR3 is made up of 15 amino acids.

The rearrangement uses TRBV7-3 and TRBJ2-5; D gene ambiguous. Germline CDR1 and CDR2: SGHTA and FQGTGA. V dropped 5 bases and J dropped 2 bases, with 9 bases sitting between them. The CDR3 loop spans 13 amino acids. In nucleotides, the CDR3 is TGTGCCAGCAGCCGCACAATTCAAGAGACCCAGTACTTC. It codes for CASSRTIQETQYF. The complete variable domain, with remaining parts taken from reference TRBV7-3 and TRBJ2-5, reads GAGVSQTPSNKVTEKGKYVELRCDPISGHTALYWYRQSLGQGPEFLIYFQGTGAADDSGLPNDRFFAVRPEGSVSTLKIQRTERGDSAVYLCASSRTIQETQYFGPGTRLLVL.

The V and J genes are TRBV4-1 and TRBJ1-2; 9 positions match TRBD1. CDR1 and CDR2 (germline): MGHRA, YSYEKL. With V trimmed by 1 base and J by 1 base, 13 bases remained unmatched. The length of the CDR3 is 19 residues. The DNA for the CDR3 is TGCGCCAGCAGCCAAGTGTCAGGACAGGGGCGCATTGATAACTATGGCTACACCTTC. This sequence encodes CASSQVSGQGRIDNYGYTF.

The chain joins TRBV12-3 or TRBV12-4 to TRBJ1-2; TRBD1 is a possible D gene (6 bases). The CDR3 sequence is 13 residues long. The V gene lost 3 bases and the J gene lost 5 bases, with 10 bases spanning the gap. CDR3 sequence: CASSLGGGYGYTF. The DNA of the CDR3 is TGTGCCAGCAGTTTGGGAGGGGGGTATGGCTACACCTTC.

V usage is TRBV6-5 and J usage is TRBJ1-2, with 7 positions matching TRBD1. The junction had 10 bases not matched to a gene; V was cut back by 7 bases and J by 8 bases. Germline lookup yields CDR1 MNHEY and CDR2 SVGAGI. This CDR3 is built from 13 residues. Here the CDR3 reads CASNLDRVGGYTF. In DNA form, the CDR3 reads TGTGCCAGCAACCTAGACAGGGTGGGCGGCTACACCTTC.

This chain uses TRBV21-1 with TRBJ1-2; no DNA check was done on the table's D call, TRBD1. TRBV21-1 is a pseudogene locus. This CDR3 has 14 amino acids. The CDR3 bases are TGTGCCAGCGTGACACAGGGGGATGACTATGGCTACACCTTC. It encodes CASVTQGDDYGYTF.

This chain links TRBV27 with TRBJ2-6; TRBD1 matches 8 bases. V lost 8 bases and J lost 1; bases outside the gene matches: 4. Germline lookup yields CDR1 MNHEY and CDR2 SMNVEV (reference sequence). This CDR3 region has 15 residues. The CDR3 DNA sequence: TGTGCCAGCGCTACAGGGGGATCTGGGGCCAACGTCCTGACTTTC. As protein: CASATGGSGANVLTF.

The V and J genes are TRBV9 and TRBJ2-2; TRBD2 matches at 11 bases. Germline values: CDR1 SGDLS, CDR2 YYNGEE. V shed 3 bases, J shed 4 bases, and the junction held 8 bases outside the gene matches. The CDR3 runs 17 residues. The CDR3 sequence: CASSAGASGRFTGELFF. Written as DNA, the CDR3 is TGTGCCAGCAGCGCTGGAGCTAGCGGGAGGTTCACCGGGGAGCTGTTTTTT.

This clone appeared once. This chain connects TRBV10-3 to TRBJ2-3; 10 bases line up with TRBD1. CDR1 is ENHRY, CDR2 SYGVKD, per germline. V shed 11 bases, J shed 4 bases, and the junction held 9 bases outside the gene matches. The CDR3 is 14 amino acids. Written as DNA, the CDR3 is TGTGCCTCCCGGCCGGGGACAGGGGCAGATACGCAGTATTTT. It specifies CASRPGTGADTQYF.

As to this clone: The junction does not match germline at one end; this may be a read error. J is TRBJ1-1 and V is TRBV2; 9 nucleotides agree with TRBD1. Per the germline V gene, CDR1 is SNHLY and CDR2 is FYNNEI. The CDR3 loop spans 14 amino acids. CDR3 in amino acids: CASSGDVGRDRVWF. The CDR3 coding sequence is TGTGCCAGCAGTGGGGATGTAGGTCGGGACAGGGTTTGGTTT.

The chain is built from TRBV6-5 and TRBJ1-1; possible D gene TRBD1, 5 bases. This CDR3 is built from 15 residues. Germline values: CDR1 MNHEY, CDR2 SVGAGI. Trimming left V 7 bases short and J 0 bases short, with 15 bases between. The CDR3: CASTKRGFMNTEAFF. The CDR3 coding sequence is TGTGCCAGCACCAAACGGGGGTTCATGAACACTGAAGCTTTCTTT.

This clone appeared once. The J gene is TRBJ1-2, the V gene TRBV2, with a tentative D call TRBD1 (6 bases). V dropped 4 bases and J dropped 7 bases, with 19 bases sitting between them. This CDR3 contains 15 residues. Germline-derived CDR1 and CDR2 are SNHLY and FYNNEI. CDR3: CASSVSPSGGSGYTF. The CDR3 DNA is TGTGCCAGCAGTGTTTCCCCGAGTGGGGGCAGTGGCTACACCTTC.

The chain couples TRBV2 to TRBJ2-5; D is undetermined. The CDR3 contains 14 residues. Germline V gene data show CDR1 as SNHLY and CDR2 as FYNNEI. Trimming cost V 1 base and J 2 bases, with 8 bases left between them. CDR3 amino acids: CASSEGVLQETQYF. The CDR3 DNA reads as TGTGCCAGCAGTGAAGGAGTTCTGCAAGAGACCCAGTACTTC. The entire variable domain, with the rest obtained from reference TRBV2 and TRBJ2-5, is as follows: EPEVTQTPSHQVTQMGQEVILRCVPISNHLYFYWYRQILGQKVEFLVSFYNNEISEKSEIFDDQFSVERPDGSNFTLKIRSTKLEDSAMYFCASSEGVLQETQYFGPGTRLLVL.

The V and J genes are TRBV27 and TRBJ2-1, with 7 bases that match TRBD2. Per the germline V gene, CDR1 is MNHEY and CDR2 is SMNVEV (reference sequence). The CDR3 contains 15 residues. V shed 8 bases, J shed 4 bases, and the junction held 11 bases outside the gene matches. CDR3 sequence: CASRDGRRGYNEQFF. The DNA of the CDR3 is TGTGCCAGCCGGGATGGTCGGCGGGGGTACAATGAGCAGTTCTTC.

This clone was observed a single time. V and J are TRBV20-1 and TRBJ2-1; 11 bases match TRBD2. Germline values: CDR1 DFQATT, CDR2 SNEGSKA (reference sequence). This CDR3 is built from 15 residues. Trimming at V came to 3 bases and at J to 4 bases, leaving 5 bases not matched to a gene. CDR3 in amino acids: CSASPGLAEYNEQFF. The CDR3 DNA reads TGCAGTGCTAGTCCGGGACTAGCGGAGTACAATGAGCAGTTCTTC.

The J gene is TRBJ2-3, the V gene TRBV6-5, with D hard to call. This CDR3 is built from 13 residues. CDR1 MNHEY and CDR2 SVGAGI come from the germline V gene. The V end was cut by 6 bases, the J end by 4 bases, with 11 bases between. CDR3 protein: CASRIAASDTQYF. The DNA for the CDR3 is TGTGCCAGCAGGATCGCGGCGTCAGATACGCAGTATTTT.

This clone occurred many times. CDR3 coding DNA: TGTGCCAGTAGTTGGACAGACACTGAAGCTTTCTTT. It translates to CASSWTDTEAFF. V usage is TRBV19 and J usage is TRBJ1-1; D may be TRBD1 (6 bases). Germline-derived CDR1 and CDR2 are LNHDA and SQIVND (reference sequence). The V and J ends lost 5 bases and 3 bases respectively, with 7 bases between them. CDR3 size: 12 residues.

The chain is built from TRBV11-2 and TRBJ2-5, with 7 nucleotides matching TRBD1. V gave up 5 bases and J gave up 5 bases; unmatched junction bases: 11. The germline V gene has CDR1 SGHAT and CDR2 FQNNGV. The CDR3 extends over 15 amino acids. The CDR3 nucleotides read TGTGCCAGCAGCCCGACGACAGGGTCTAGGGAGACCCAGTACTTC. It specifies CASSPTTGSRETQYF.

This chain connects TRBV12-3 or TRBV12-4 to TRBJ1-1; D unresolved. V lost 7 bases and J lost 5, with 11 bases in between. The CDR3 contains 12 residues. The CDR3 nucleotides read TGTGCCAGCAAAGGCGGGCAAACTGAAGCTTTCTTT. It is translated as CASKGGQTEAFF.

This clone was picked up a small number of times. The chain is built from TRBV30 and TRBJ1-5; TRBD1 is a possible D gene (5 bases). CDR1 and CDR2 from the germline V gene are GTSNPN and SVGIG (reference sequence). Trimming took off 2 bases at V and 5 bases at J, with 10 bases between the two ends. The CDR3 contains 13 residues. The CDR3 DNA follows: TGTGCCTGGAGTCTGACGGGGGATCAGCCCCAGCATTTT. Its translation is CAWSLTGDQPQHF.